The 25 T cell receptor beta chains presented below share a single source sample, sequenced in a study of T cells after yellow fever vaccination. TCRdb re-analysed the 5' RACE reads in MiXCR, keeping a single row per CDR3 protein. The table lists nearly 350,000 distinct CDR3 sequences, approximately 8% of them singletons. The sample was PBMCs, taken roughly 47 days after the first yellow fever vaccination. These receptors all come from a man aged 18 to 30 who received the YFV17D yellow fever vaccine.

This clonotype was counted between two and nine times. The chain combines TRBV20-1 with TRBJ2-7; 9 bases are a match to TRBD1. Germline CDR1 DFQATT, CDR2 SNEGSKA (reference sequence). Trimming at V came to 3 bases and at J to 5 bases, leaving 8 bases not matched to a gene. This CDR3 region has 14 residues. As DNA, the CDR3 is TGCAGTGCTAGCCGTCCGGGACAGGGCCACGAGCAGTACTTC. It specifies CSASRPGQGHEQYF.

The table lists this clonotype with a few counts. The chain recombines TRBV20-1 with TRBJ1-1; no reliable D call. The CDR3 is 12 residues long. Germline V gene lookup returns CDR1 DFQATT and CDR2 SNEGSKA (reference sequence). V dropped 6 bases and J dropped 3 bases, with 11 bases sitting between them. CDR3 region: CSASDTHTEAFF. As DNA, the CDR3 is TGCAGTGCCTCGGATACCCACACTGAAGCTTTCTTT.

This clonotype came up a few times. The V call is TRBV4-3, the J call TRBJ2-3, with unresolved D. The CDR3 runs 14 residues. V lost 0 bases and J 10 bases, leaving 14 bases between the germline ends. Germline V CDR1 and CDR2: LGHNA, YSLEER. The CDR3 DNA sequence: TGCGCCAGCAGCCAAGATGGCCTCGGTTGGGCGCAGTATTTT. Translating gives CASSQDGLGWAQYF.

This chain uses TRBV12-3 or TRBV12-4 with TRBJ1-6, with TRBD1 matching 9 bases. The V and J ends lost 7 bases and 16 bases, in that order; junction bases with no gene match: 8. The CDR3 contains 12 residues. CDR3 region: CASTRTGVRLHF. For the CDR3, the DNA is TGTGCCAGCACAAGGACAGGGGTCCGTCTCCACTTT.

In its sample, this clonotype was seen a few times. The chain is built from TRBV12-3 or TRBV12-4 and TRBJ2-7; D is perhaps TRBD1 (6 bases). This CDR3 has 14 amino acids. Deletions cut 6 bases from V and 3 bases from J, with 15 bases between. CDR3 sequence (DNA): TGTGCCAGCAGCAGAGGGGGTTCGGTCTACGAGCAGTACTTC. Encoded protein: CASSRGGSVYEQYF.

This clonotype was observed at least ten times. The gene calls are TRBV5-1 and TRBJ1-1; the D is unclear. The CDR3 totals 13 residues. CDR1 and CDR2 from the germline V gene are SGHRS and YFSETQ. Trimming cost V 0 bases and J 4 bases, with 7 bases left between them. CDR3 in DNA: TGCGCCAGCAGCTTGGAGGTGGCCACTGAAGCTTTCTTT. The encoded protein is CASSLEVATEAFF.

The chain combines TRBV4-2 with TRBJ2-5; possible D gene TRBD1, 6 bases. CDR1 and CDR2 from the germline V gene are LGHNA and YNFKEQ. V was clipped by 1 base and J by 4 bases, with 10 bases between them. The CDR3 has 14 residues. The CDR3 coding sequence is TGTGCCAGCAGCCAAGCTCAGGGGCGAGAGACCCAGTACTTC. This sequence encodes CASSQAQGRETQYF.

This clonotype showed up just a few times. This sequence joins TRBV7-8 and TRBJ2-7; 7 bases align to TRBD2. Germline V gene sequence: CDR1 SGHVS, CDR2 FQNEAQ. V was clipped by 4 bases and J by 5 bases; unmatched bases: 8. This CDR3 is 14 amino acids long. The CDR3 loop reads CASSSWEGKNEQYF. The CDR3 DNA follows: TGTGCCAGCAGCTCCTGGGAGGGGAAAAACGAGCAGTACTTC.

This clonotype was recorded a few times. Written as DNA, the CDR3 is TGTGCCAGCAGTTACTCTCGGCTAGGGTCCTACAATGAGCAGTTCTTC. Its protein is CASSYSRLGSYNEQFF. The rearrangement uses TRBV6-5 and TRBJ2-1; D is ambiguous. The germline V gene encodes CDR1 MNHEY and CDR2 SVGAGI. Trimming cost V 0 bases and J 1 base, with 10 bases left between them. This CDR3 spans 16 amino acids.

This clonotype was seen only a few times. The chain uses TRBV20-1 and TRBJ1-4; D is unclear. Germline V gives CDR1 DFQATT, CDR2 SNEGSKA (reference sequence). Trimming left V 0 bases short and J 6 bases short, with 11 bases between. The CDR3 length is 14 residues. In nucleotides, the CDR3 is TGCAGTGCTAGAGATTGGGGAAGGGATGAAAAACTGTTTTTT. This gives the protein CSARDWGRDEKLFF.

J is TRBJ1-5 and V is TRBV27; the D gene is possibly TRBD1 (6 bases). This CDR3 has 14 residues. Germline CDR1 and CDR2: MNHEY and SMNVEV (reference sequence). Trimming took 6 bases from V and 4 from J, leaving 13 bases between them. Here the CDR3 reads CASSAQGLNQPQHF. In nucleotides, the CDR3 is TGTGCCAGCAGCGCACAGGGCCTTAATCAGCCCCAGCATTTT.

This clonotype came up a few times. The CDR3 sequence is CASSRPTGTGRTEAFF. Written as DNA, the CDR3 is TGTGCCAGCAGTCGACCTACCGGGACAGGCCGCACTGAAGCTTTCTTT. The gene calls are TRBV6-2 or TRBV6-3 and TRBJ1-1, with TRBD1 identical over 8 bases. This CDR3 region has 16 residues. Germline lookup yields CDR1 MNHEY and CDR2 SVGEGT. Trimming took 5 bases from V and 4 from J; bases not matched to a gene: 12.

The chain couples TRBV6-1 to TRBJ2-1; a possible D gene is TRBD2 (6 bases). Germline CDR1 and CDR2: MNHNS and SASEGT. The germline V and J ends were trimmed by 8 bases and 7 bases, with 18 bases remaining between them. This CDR3 region has 14 residues. CDR3 in DNA: TGTGCCAGCGACGACTCGGGCGGGGCGAATGAGCAGTTCTTC. As protein: CASDDSGGANEQFF.

The chain is built from TRBV5-1 and TRBJ2-5; 12 bases agree with TRBD2. Germline lookup yields CDR1 SGHRS and CDR2 YFSETQ. With V trimmed by 4 bases and J by 5 bases, 3 bases remained unmatched. The CDR3 sequence is 14 residues long. CDR3 loop: CASSDTSGGETQYF. The CDR3, as DNA: TGCGCCAGCAGCGATACTAGCGGGGGGGAGACCCAGTACTTC.

This clonotype came up many times. The V call is TRBV4-1, the J call TRBJ2-7; 10 nucleotides line up with TRBD1. V lost 4 bases, J lost 5 bases, and 5 bases stayed unmatched. This CDR3 contains 14 residues. CDR1 is MGHRA, CDR2 YSYEKL, per germline. The CDR3 DNA sequence: TGCGCCAGCAGCCTCTTGGGACAGGGGAACGAGCAGTACTTC. Its protein product is CASSLLGQGNEQYF.

The chain joins TRBV18 to TRBJ1-5; 11 positions match TRBD1. This CDR3 spans 21 amino acids. Trimming removed 3 bases from V and 1 base from J; junction bases left unmatched: 17. Germline lookup yields CDR1 KGHSH and CDR2 LQKENI. The DNA of the CDR3 is TGTGCCAGCTCACCCCGTCCCTCCGGGACAGGGGGATTTATAAGCAATCAGCCCCAGCATTTT. Encoded protein: CASSPRPSGTGGFISNQPQHF.

This clonotype was seen at least ten times. J is TRBJ2-7 and V is TRBV20-1; possible D gene TRBD1, 6 bases. In germline, CDR1 is DFQATT, CDR2 SNEGSKA (reference sequence). V dropped 0 bases and J dropped 0 bases, with 12 bases sitting between them. The CDR3 extends over 15 amino acids. This CDR3 reads CSARDPRTDSYEQYF. In DNA form, the CDR3 reads TGCAGTGCTAGAGATCCACGGACAGACTCCTACGAGCAGTACTTC.

This clonotype was observed once. This sequence joins TRBV7-3 and TRBJ2-3, with 7 bases matching TRBD2. The CDR3 totals 15 residues. Germline-derived CDR1 and CDR2 are SGHTA and FQGTGA. V shed 5 bases, J shed 4 bases, and the junction held 9 bases outside the gene matches. CDR3 sequence: CASSPRDYRADTQYF. The CDR3 nucleotides read TGTGCCAGCAGCCCCAGGGACTACCGGGCAGATACGCAGTATTTT. Looking up the rest from reference TRBV7-3 and TRBJ2-3 gives the full variable domain: GAGVSQTPSNKVTEKGKYVELRCDPISGHTALYWYRQSLGQGPEFLIYFQGTGAADDSGLPNDRFFAVRPEGSVSTLKIQRTERGDSAVYLCASSPRDYRADTQYFGPGTRLTVL.

CDR3 residues: CASSPTGGVNTGELFF. As DNA, the CDR3 is TGTGCCAGCTCACCCACAGGGGGCGTGAACACCGGGGAGCTGTTTTTT. The V gene is TRBV18, the J gene TRBJ2-2; 9 bases are a match to TRBD1. Germline-derived CDR1 and CDR2 are KGHSH and LQKENI. This CDR3 is 16 amino acids long. V was pared by 3 bases and J by 1 base, with 3 bases of the junction left unmatched.

The chain has TRBV7-2 and TRBJ1-5; 7 bases are a match to TRBD1. The ends lost 1 base at V and 7 bases at J; junction bases unmatched: 10. This CDR3 region has 16 residues. Germline-derived CDR1 and CDR2 are SGHTA and FQGNSA. CDR3 bases: TGTGCCAGCAGCTTAGACGGGGGGACAGCCTCCCAGCCCCAGCATTTT. Encoded protein: CASSLDGGTASQPQHF.

This clonotype was seen only a few times. This chain uses TRBV4-3 with TRBJ2-7; possibly TRBD1 or TRBD2 for D (5 bases each). Deletions cut 0 bases from V and 3 bases from J, with 18 bases between. This CDR3 is built from 17 residues. Germline assignment: CDR1 LGHNA and CDR2 YSLEER. CDR3 amino acids: CASSQDFGADPLYEQYF. In nucleotides, the CDR3 is TGCGCCAGCAGCCAAGACTTCGGGGCAGATCCCCTCTACGAGCAGTACTTC.

The chain links TRBV2 to TRBJ2-7, with D maybe TRBD1 (6 bases). Trimming removed 6 bases at V and 4 bases at J, with 10 bases between. This CDR3 comprises 12 residues. CDR1 and CDR2 from the germline V gene are SNHLY and FYNNEI. In DNA, the CDR3 is TGTGCCAGCAGGGGGGACACTTACGAGCAGTACGTC. Its translation: CASRGDTYEQYV.

This clonotype was counted between two and nine times. This chain connects TRBV7-9 to TRBJ1-1, with D tentatively TRBD1 (5 bases). The CDR3 covers 13 residues. Per the germline V gene, CDR1 is SEHNR and CDR2 is FQNEAQ (reference sequence). V was pared by 8 bases and J by 1 base, with 11 bases between. The CDR3: CASLTVPNTEAFF. For the CDR3, the DNA is TGTGCCAGCTTGACAGTCCCGAACACTGAAGCTTTCTTT.

The rearrangement uses TRBV5-4 and TRBJ2-3; D ambiguous. The CDR3 runs 13 residues. Trimming left V 1 base short and J 5 bases short, with 8 bases between. Germline assignment: CDR1 SGHNT and CDR2 YYREEE (reference sequence). The CDR3 loop is CASSLPTGDTQYF. The CDR3 nucleotides are TGTGCCAGCAGCTTGCCCACCGGAGATACGCAGTATTTT.

The chain employs TRBV7-6 and TRBJ2-1; 10 nucleotides agree with TRBD2. The germline gives CDR1 SGHVS, CDR2 FNYEAQ. The CDR3 runs 16 residues. Trimming cost V 5 bases and J 5 bases; bases outside gene matches: 9. This CDR3 reads CASSRPLAGANNEQFF. CDR3 nucleotides: TGTGCCAGCAGCCGACCTCTAGCGGGGGCCAACAATGAGCAGTTCTTC.